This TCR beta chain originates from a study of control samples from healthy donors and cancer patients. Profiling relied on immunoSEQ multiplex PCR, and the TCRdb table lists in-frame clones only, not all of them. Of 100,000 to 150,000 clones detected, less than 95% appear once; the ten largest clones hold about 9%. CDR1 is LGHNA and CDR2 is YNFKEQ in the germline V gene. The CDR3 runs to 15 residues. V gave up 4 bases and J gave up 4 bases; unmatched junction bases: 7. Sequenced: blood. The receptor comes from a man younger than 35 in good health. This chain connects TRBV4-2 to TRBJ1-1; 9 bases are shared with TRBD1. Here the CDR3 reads CASSRPGTGPTEAFF. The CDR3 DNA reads TGTGCCAGCAGCCGCCCCGGGACAGGGCCCACTGAAGCTTTCTTT.